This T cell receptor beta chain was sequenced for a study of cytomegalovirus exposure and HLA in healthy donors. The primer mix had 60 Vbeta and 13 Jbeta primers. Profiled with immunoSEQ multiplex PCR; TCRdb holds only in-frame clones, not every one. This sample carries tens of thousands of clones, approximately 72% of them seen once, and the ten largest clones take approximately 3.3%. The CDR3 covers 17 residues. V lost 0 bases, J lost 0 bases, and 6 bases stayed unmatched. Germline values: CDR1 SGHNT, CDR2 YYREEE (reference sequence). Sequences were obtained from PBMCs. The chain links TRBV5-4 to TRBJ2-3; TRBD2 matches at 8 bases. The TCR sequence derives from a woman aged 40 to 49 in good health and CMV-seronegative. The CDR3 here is CASSLAGGGFSTDTQYF. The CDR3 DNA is TGTGCCAGCAGCTTGGCGGGCGGGGGGTTTAGCACAGATACGCAGTATTTT.